These T cell receptor beta chains were read from a single sample in a study of shared clonotypes between healthy human individuals. Libraries were prepared by immunoSEQ multiplex PCR; TCRdb keeps only in-frame clonotypes and omits some of them. The repertoire holds some 2,500,000 clones, with 80% to 95% as singletons. The sequenced sample consisted of naive CD4+ T cells from PBMCs. The receptors stem from a man aged 18 to 29 in good health. Some clones in this sample may be carry-over from other donors' samples. Both conserved end residues are part of each CDR3. Fields, in order: J gene, V gene, clone size, D gene, CDR3 protein, CDR3 DNA. The D gene is left open where the match is weak. Clone sizes are given selectively: once, few, many, or a class where the clone is expanded.

TRBJ2-7	TRBV28	.	TRBD2	CASSFLAGYYF	TGTGCCAGCAGTTTCCTAGCGGGGTATTACTTC
TRBJ2-7	TRBV5-6	.	TRBD2	CASSSRTSGNYEQYF	TGTGCCAGCAGCTCCCGGACTAGCGGGAACTACGAGCAGTACTTC
TRBJ2-7	TRBV10-1	.	.	CASSTTSYEQYF	TGCGCCAGCAGTACGACTAGCTACGAGCAGTACTTC
TRBJ1-1	TRBV6-5	.	TRBD1	CASSAAGQGSTEAFF	TGTGCCAGCAGCGCGGCAGGACAGGGGAGTACTGAAGCTTTCTTT
TRBJ1-5	TRBV6-6	once	.	CASSDPGGRQPQHF	TGTGCCAGCAGTGACCCGGGGGGCAGGCAGCCCCAGCATTTT
TRBJ2-7	TRBV5-1	.	.	CASSLGGQRDEQYF	TGCGCCAGCAGCTTGGGCGGACAACGCGACGAGCAGTACTTC
TRBJ2-7	TRBV6-1	.	.	CASSEGAYEQYF	TGTGCCAGCAGTGAAGGTGCCTACGAGCAGTACTTC
TRBJ2-2	TRBV7-3	.	.	CASSPGVTGELFF	TGTGCCAGCAGCCCGGGTGTCACCGGGGAGCTGTTTTTT
TRBJ2-7	TRBV5-6	.	TRBD1	CASSWNPGTGGSEQYF	TGTGCCAGCAGCTGGAACCCCGGGACAGGGGGAAGCGAGCAGTACTTC
TRBJ2-2	TRBV6-1	.	.	CASAESYERRELFF	TGTGCCAGCGCGGAGTCCTACGAGCGCCGGGAGCTGTTTTTT
TRBJ2-7	TRBV6-1	.	TRBD1	CASSATGGRGEQYF	TGTGCCAGCAGTGCCACAGGGGGGAGAGGCGAGCAGTACTTC
TRBJ1-5	TRBV7-9	.	.	CASSLGSGLRSNQPQHF	TGTGCCAGCAGCTTGGGGTCAGGTTTGAGAAGCAATCAGCCCCAGCATTTT
TRBJ2-3	TRBV2	.	TRBD2	CASILAGPTDTQYF	TGTGCCAGCATCCTAGCGGGGCCCACAGATACGCAGTATTTT
TRBJ2-7	TRBV14	.	.	CASSQAQGRSYEQYF	TGTGCCAGCAGCCAGGCTCAGGGAAGGTCCTACGAGCAGTACTTC
TRBJ2-1	TRBV9	.	.	CASSPTGGSYNEQFF	TGTGCCAGCAGCCCCACCGGTGGGTCCTACAATGAGCAGTTCTTC
TRBJ2-5	TRBV7-8	.	TRBD2	CASSPGTPGGTQYF	TGTGCCAGCAGCCCCGGGACTCCGGGAGGGACCCAGTACTTC
TRBJ2-7	TRBV5-1	.	TRBD1	CASSSGQGNYYEQYF	TGCGCCAGCAGCTCCGGACAGGGAAATTACTACGAGCAGTACTTC
TRBJ1-1	TRBV4-2	.	TRBD1	CASSQDETGTLEAFF	TGTGCCAGCAGCCAAGATGAGACAGGGACCCTTGAAGCTTTCTTT
TRBJ2-7	TRBV7-2	.	.	CASSSASNPSYEQYF	TGTGCCAGCAGCTCAGCCAGCAATCCATCCTACGAGCAGTACTTC
TRBJ2-7	TRBV28	.	.	CASSLTNSYEQYF	TGTGCCAGCAGTTTAACAAACTCCTACGAGCAGTACTTC
TRBJ2-1	TRBV7-6	.	TRBD2	CASSSLAGVSYNEQFF	TGTGCCAGCAGCTCACTAGCGGGGGTTTCCTACAATGAGCAGTTCTTC
TRBJ2-5	TRBV5-1	.	TRBD2	CASSLSPTTTSGALGTQYF	TGCGCCAGCAGCTTGTCCCCAACAACCACTAGCGGGGCCTTGGGGACCCAGTACTTC
TRBJ2-7	TRBV18	.	.	CASSPLWPGSYEQYF	TGTGCCAGCTCACCATTGTGGCCAGGGAGCTACGAGCAGTACTTC
TRBJ2-2	TRBV7-3	.	.	CASSFLDGGNTGELFF	TGTGCCAGCAGCTTCCTCGACGGGGGTAACACCGGGGAGCTGTTTTTT
TRBJ2-3	TRBV4-2	.	.	CASSQVREDTQYF	TGTGCCAGCAGCCAAGTACGCGAAGATACGCAGTATTTT
TRBJ2-1	TRBV4-3	.	.	CASSHSSGAVGEQFF	TGCGCCAGCAGCCATTCGTCCGGGGCGGTCGGTGAGCAGTTCTTC
TRBJ2-2	TRBV29-1	.	TRBD2	CSVPTVPASGRDLTNTGELFF	TGCAGCGTCCCCACCGTCCCAGCTAGCGGGAGAGACCTAACGAACACCGGGGAGCTGTTTTTT
TRBJ2-1	TRBV4-2	.	TRBD2	CASSQVRTSVEQFF	TGTGCCAGCAGCCAAGTACGGACTAGCGTTGAGCAGTTCTTC
TRBJ2-1	TRBV5-1	once	.	CATNLGHEQFF	TGCGCCACCAATTTAGGGCATGAGCAGTTCTTC
TRBJ1-2	TRBV5-1	.	.	CASSLVEAGAKVGYTF	TGCGCCAGCAGCTTGGTTGAGGCAGGGGCGAAAGTTGGCTACACCTTC
TRBJ1-1	TRBV9	.	.	CASSVAGLNTEAFF	TGTGCCAGCAGCGTGGCAGGATTGAACACTGAAGCTTTCTTT
TRBJ2-7	TRBV6-5	few	.	CASSYSGSSYEQYF	TGTGCCAGCAGTTACTCGGGCAGCTCCTACGAGCAGTACTTC
TRBJ2-7	TRBV6-5	.	.	CASSPEGLTYEQYF	TGTGCCAGCAGCCCGGAGGGCCTTACCTACGAGCAGTACTTC
TRBJ2-5	TRBV27	.	.	CASRTLGLGTQYF	TGTGCCAGCAGGACACTCGGGTTAGGGACCCAGTACTTC
TRBJ1-1	TRBV4-1	once	.	CASSQAWGSSTEAFF	TGCGCCAGCAGCCAAGCGTGGGGTTCAAGCACTGAAGCTTTCTTT
TRBJ2-7	TRBV5-5	.	TRBD2	CASSLAGTSTYEQYF	TGTGCCAGCAGCTTGGCAGGGACTAGCACCTACGAGCAGTACTTC
TRBJ1-1	TRBV4-1	few	.	CASSQVLYVSGGTEAFF	TGCGCCAGCAGCCAAGTACTGTATGTCAGTGGCGGCACTGAAGCTTTCTTT
TRBJ1-5	TRBV14	once	.	CASSQGGGNQPQHF	TGTGCCAGCAGCCAAGGAGGTGGGAATCAGCCCCAGCATTTT
TRBJ2-1	TRBV7-9	.	TRBD1	CASSFTLGQHYNEQFF	TGTGCCAGCAGCTTCACCCTGGGACAGCACTACAATGAGCAGTTCTTC
TRBJ2-7	TRBV6-5	.	TRBD1	CASSYRQGGSYEQYF	TGTGCCAGCAGTTATCGACAGGGGGGCTCCTACGAGCAGTACTTC
TRBJ2-7	TRBV5-8	.	TRBD1	CASSSGTGFHEQYF	TGTGCCAGCAGTTCCGGGACAGGGTTCCACGAGCAGTACTTC